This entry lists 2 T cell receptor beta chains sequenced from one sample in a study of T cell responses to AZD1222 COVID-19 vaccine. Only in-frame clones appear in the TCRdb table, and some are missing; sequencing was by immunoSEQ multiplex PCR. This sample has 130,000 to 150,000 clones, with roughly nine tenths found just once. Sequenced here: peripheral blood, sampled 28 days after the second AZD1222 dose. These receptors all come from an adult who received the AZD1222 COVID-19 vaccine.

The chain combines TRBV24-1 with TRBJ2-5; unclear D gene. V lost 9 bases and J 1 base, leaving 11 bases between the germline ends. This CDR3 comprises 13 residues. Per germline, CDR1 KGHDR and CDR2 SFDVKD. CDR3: CATSGGGQETQYF. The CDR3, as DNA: TGTGCCACCTCTGGTGGCGGCCAAGAGACCCAGTACTTC.

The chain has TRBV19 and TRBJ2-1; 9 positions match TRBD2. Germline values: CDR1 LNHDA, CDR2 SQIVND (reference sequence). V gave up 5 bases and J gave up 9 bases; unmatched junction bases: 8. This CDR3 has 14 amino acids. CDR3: CASSPSGRISEQFF. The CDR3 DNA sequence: TGTGCCAGTAGTCCCAGCGGGAGGATAAGTGAGCAGTTCTTC.